The 10 T cell receptor beta chains below were found in one sample sequenced in a study of early T cells in non-severe SARS-CoV-2 infection. TCRdb called the 5' RACE reads again in MiXCR, with one record for every CDR3 protein. Here the sample spans about 44,000 distinct CDR3 sequences, 20% to 25% being singletons. The material was whole blood, obtained at baseline. These receptors were obtained from an adult who was a healthcare worker with PCR-confirmed SARS-CoV-2 infection or an uninfected control (not recorded which).

V and J are TRBV18 and TRBJ2-1, with TRBD1 matching 9 bases. The junction had 7 bases not matched to a gene; V was cut back by 0 bases and J by 7 bases. CDR3 size: 16 residues. From germline, CDR1 is KGHSH and CDR2 LQKENI. The CDR3 bases are TGTGCCAGCTCACCACCGGGGGGACAGGGCGATAATGAGCAGTTCTTC. Its translation: CASSPPGGQGDNEQFF. The entire variable domain, with the rest obtained from reference TRBV18 and TRBJ2-1, is as follows: NAGVMQNPRHLVRRRGQEARLRCSPMKGHSHVYWYRQLPEEGLKFMVYLQKENIIDESGMPKERFSAEFPKEGPSILRIQQVVRGDSAAYFCASSPPGGQGDNEQFFGPGTRLTVL.

The CDR3 loop is CASSAPKEQFF. In DNA form, the CDR3 reads TGTGCCAGCAGTGCCCCTAAGGAGCAGTTCTTC. V is TRBV2 and J is TRBJ2-1; D is unresolved. Germline CDR1 is SNHLY and CDR2 is FYNNEI. This CDR3 region has 11 residues. Trimming took off 4 bases at V and 10 bases at J, with 8 bases between the two ends.

The chain combines TRBV7-2 with TRBJ2-7; D is uncertain. With 7 bases removed from V and 2 bases from J, the gap between germline ends came to 15 bases. The CDR3 extends over 14 amino acids. The germline CDR1 and CDR2 sequences are SGHTA and FQGNSA. CDR3 loop: CASNEQPLAYEQYF. CDR3 DNA: TGTGCCAGCAACGAACAGCCTCTTGCCTACGAGCAGTACTTC.

This clonotype was seen more than once but under ten times. The chain carries TRBV7-9 and TRBJ1-4, with a weak D call TRBD1 (6 bases). Germline values: CDR1 SEHNR, CDR2 FQNEAQ (reference sequence). Deletions cut 5 bases from V and 6 bases from J, with 16 bases between. CDR3 size: 15 residues. CDR3 nucleotides: TGTGCCAGCAGCAAAGGCGGGGGGCGCGATGAAAAACTGTTTTTT. The encoded protein is CASSKGGGRDEKLFF.

This clonotype was seen a few times. The gene calls are TRBV11-2 and TRBJ1-2; D remains ambiguous. Trimming removed 3 bases at V and 8 bases at J, with 7 bases between. CDR1 SGHAT and CDR2 FQNNGV come from the germline V gene. The CDR3 loop spans 11 amino acids. CDR3 nucleotide sequence: TGTGCCAGCAGCTTTCGTTCGGGCTACACCTTC. This translates into CASSFRSGYTF.

The rearrangement links TRBV6-2 or TRBV6-3 to TRBJ2-1; 10 bases align to TRBD2. CDR1 MNHEY and CDR2 SVGEGT come from the germline V gene. Losses at the gene ends were 7 bases for V and 6 bases for J; bases not matched to a gene: 9. The CDR3 runs to 15 residues. As DNA, the CDR3 is TGTGCCAGCACCGCACTAGCGGGGTTCGGCAATGAGCAGTTCTTC. This encodes CASTALAGFGNEQFF.

The chain links TRBV7-8 to TRBJ1-5, with TRBD1 as a possible D gene (5 bases). The CDR3 has 16 amino acids. Trimming stripped 1 base from V and 0 bases from J, with 10 bases between. Germline V gives CDR1 SGHVS, CDR2 FQNEAQ. CDR3 in amino acids: CASSLVGGTSNQPQHF. The CDR3 DNA follows: TGTGCCAGCAGCTTAGTTGGGGGAACTAGCAATCAGCCCCAGCATTTT. Drawing the rest from reference TRBV7-8 and TRBJ1-5, the complete variable domain is GAGVSQSPRYKVAKRGQDVALRCDPISGHVSLFWYQQALGQGPEFLTYFQNEAQLDKSGLPSDRFFAERPEGSVSTLKIQRTQQEDSAVYLCASSLVGGTSNQPQHFGDGTRLSIL.

This clonotype came up a few times. The chain links TRBV20-1 to TRBJ1-6, with 9 nucleotides matching TRBD1. V was pared by 2 bases and J by 6 bases, with 8 bases of the junction left unmatched. CDR3 size: 16 residues. Germline lookup yields CDR1 DFQATT and CDR2 SNEGSKA (reference sequence). The CDR3 DNA follows: TGCAGTGCTAGATCTTCAGGGACAGGGAGTAATTCACCCCTCCACTTT. Translating it yields CSARSSGTGSNSPLHF.

This chain uses TRBV6-5 with TRBJ1-5, with TRBD1 identical over 8 bases. The CDR3 spans 12 residues. Germline CDR1 reads MNHEY; CDR2 reads SVGAGI. The CDR3 protein is CATGDSNQPQHF. The CDR3 region has the DNA TGTGCGACAGGGGATAGCAATCAGCCCCAGCATTTT.

This CDR3 reads CSAREAGGVYEQYF. DNA of the CDR3: TGCAGTGCTAGAGAGGCAGGTGGAGTCTACGAGCAGTACTTC. This rearrangement joins TRBV20-1 to TRBJ2-7; D is undetermined. V lost 0 bases and J lost 3, with 12 bases in between. The germline CDR1 and CDR2 sequences are DFQATT and SNEGSKA (reference sequence). The CDR3 has 14 residues.